These 6 T cell receptor beta chains were all obtained from the same sample, sequenced in a study of cytomegalovirus exposure and HLA in healthy donors. The PCR employed 60 Vbeta primers together with 13 Jbeta primers. Sequenced by immunoSEQ multiplex PCR; TCRdb stores in-frame clones only, minus some. This sample has over 90,000 clones, with around four fifths found just once. What was sequenced was PBMCs. All receptors derive from a man aged 40-50 years in good health and CMV-seronegative.

The chain uses TRBV6-5 and TRBJ1-2, with D uncertain. Germline V lookup: CDR1 MNHEY, CDR2 SVGAGI. V was pared by 6 bases and J by 5 bases, with 16 bases between. This CDR3 contains 14 residues. The CDR3 sequence is CASSHRLFRYGYTF. CDR3 DNA: TGTGCCAGCAGCCACCGACTATTCAGGTATGGCTACACCTTC.

The chain links TRBV7-9 to TRBJ2-3; 8 bases are shared with TRBD2. From germline, CDR1 is SEHNR and CDR2 FQNEAQ (reference sequence). This CDR3 has 13 amino acids. V lost 7 bases, J lost 6 bases, and 6 bases stayed unmatched. CDR3 protein: CASIGLAGDTQYF. CDR3 DNA sequence: TGTGCCAGCATCGGACTAGCTGGGGATACGCAGTATTTT.

Only a few counts were recorded for this clone. The chain has TRBV19 and TRBJ1-4; no clear D. V lost 7 bases and J 5 bases, leaving 14 bases between the germline ends. Looked up from germline, CDR1 is LNHDA and CDR2 is SQIVND (reference sequence). The CDR3 spans 14 residues. This chain's CDR3 is CASIGGFGNEKLFF. DNA for the CDR3: TGTGCCAGTATCGGCGGGTTCGGGAATGAAAAACTGTTTTTT.

The chain couples TRBV30 to TRBJ1-1; tentative D call: TRBD1 (6 bases). The V gene lost 5 bases and the J gene lost 0 bases, with 10 bases spanning the gap. There are 13 residues in the CDR3. Per germline, CDR1 GTSNPN and CDR2 SVGIG (reference sequence). The CDR3 DNA reads TGTGCCTGGCAAACAGGGATGAACACTGAAGCTTTCTTT. Translation: CAWQTGMNTEAFF.

J is TRBJ1-6 and V is TRBV10-3; tentatively, D is TRBD1 (5 bases). Trimming pared 6 bases from V and 4 bases from J, leaving 10 bases between. The CDR3 length is 14 residues. In germline, CDR1 is ENHRY, CDR2 SYGVKD. The CDR3 region has the DNA TGTGCCATCAGCGACAGTTCTTATAATTCACCCCTCCACTTT. It encodes CAISDSSYNSPLHF.

CDR3: CASSQVSRFNEQFF. In DNA form, the CDR3 reads TGCGCCAGCAGCCAAGTTAGCAGATTCAATGAGCAGTTCTTC. The J gene is TRBJ2-1, the V gene TRBV4-1; D gene uncertain. Per the germline V gene, CDR1 is MGHRA and CDR2 is YSYEKL. Trimming left V 1 base short and J 6 bases short, with 10 bases between. The length of the CDR3 is 14 residues.